This is a list of T cell receptor beta chains from one sample in a study of shared clonotypes between healthy human individuals. Libraries were prepared by immunoSEQ multiplex PCR; TCRdb keeps only in-frame clonotypes and omits some of them. Seen here are some 1 million clones, around 76% observed once, and the top ten hold about 1.4%. The sample was memory CD4+ T cells sorted from blood. These receptors all stem from a young man in good health. Both conserved end residues are trimmed from each CDR3. Fields, in order: D gene, V gene, J gene, CDR3 length, CDR3 protein. The D gene is left open where the match is weak.

TRBD1,TRBV5-1,TRBJ1-6,16,ASSGGQTISSYNSPLH
TRBD2,TRBV7-7,TRBJ2-7,14,ASSPTTTSGSREQY
.,TRBV18,TRBJ1-3,14,ASSQVRFGTGNTIY
.,TRBV7-9,TRBJ2-3,15,ASSLAFAQGRTDTQY
.,TRBV28,TRBJ1-1,12,AIGQTRMNTEAF
TRBD2,TRBV7-2,TRBJ2-5,13,ASSQGSGRGETQY
.,TRBV4-1,TRBJ2-3,14,ASSQGSGGRTDTQY
TRBD1,TRBV5-1,TRBJ2-3,12,ASSLEQGADTQY
TRBD1,TRBV5-6,TRBJ1-2,10,ASSVPGGGYT
.,TRBV19,TRBJ1-3,14,ASSRGGTVTGNTIY
.,TRBV6-1,TRBJ1-5,13,ASSAGTQNNQPQH
.,TRBV9,TRBJ2-5,11,ASSVTYQETQY
.,TRBV4-1,TRBJ1-2,11,ASSHRGHYGYT
TRBD1,TRBV18,TRBJ2-1,13,ATFGQASSYNEQF
.,TRBV6-6,TRBJ1-2,14,ASKPTAGPADYGYT
TRBD1,TRBV5-1,TRBJ1-2,12,ASSPWTGDYGYT
.,TRBV7-9,TRBJ1-6,13,ASSGDWTENSPLH
TRBD1,TRBV11-2,TRBJ1-3,12,ASSRQGAGNTIY
.,TRBV30,TRBJ1-3,11,AWGKGFGNTIY
.,TRBV29-1,TRBJ2-1,13,SVGAGSSSYNEQF
.,TRBV30,TRBJ1-4,13,AWSVGGRSNEKLF
TRBD1,TRBV14,TRBJ1-5,16,ASIIGQGAFGGNQPQH